This TCR beta chain is from a study of OX40 agonist ivuxolimab in advanced cancers. Profiling relied on immunoSEQ multiplex PCR, and the TCRdb table lists in-frame clones only, not all of them. Of 65,000 to 70,000 clones in the sample, approximately 89% were seen once. General study results and limits: Some nonresponders likewise displayed low normalized T-cell clonal expansion. Both CD4+ and CD8+ T cell populations in blood had undergone clonal expansion by week 6 at 0.1 to 3.0 mg/kg.

The count of this clone is one. Its antigen is not known. The sequenced sample was CD4+ or CD8+ T cells sorted from blood, obtained in a trial of the OX40 agonist ivuxolimab. The source of this sequence is an adult with an advanced solid tumor such as melanoma, head and neck, liver or kidney cancer.

Here the CDR3 reads CASSNAPTNQPQHF. DNA of the CDR3: TGTGCCAGCAGCAACGCCCCAACGAATCAGCCCCAGCATTTT. The chain couples TRBV11-2 to TRBJ1-5; no clear D. The CDR3 is 14 amino acids. V shed 5 bases and J shed 4 bases, with 12 bases lying between them. Germline V lookup: CDR1 SGHAT, CDR2 FQNNGV. The variable domain in full, completed from reference TRBV11-2 and TRBJ1-5, reads EAGVAQSPRYKIIEKRQSVAFWCNPISGHATLYWYQQILGQGPKLLIQFQNNGVVDDSQLPKDRFSAERLKGVDSTLKIQPAKLEDSAVYLCASSNAPTNQPQHFGDGTRLSIL.